These T cell receptor beta chains were read from a single sample in a study of cytomegalovirus exposure and HLA in healthy donors. Clones were sequenced by immunoSEQ multiplex PCR, and TCRdb holds only the in-frame ones, with some missing. Of around 100,000 clones listed, about 95% are singletons. The sequencing input was PBMCs. These receptors were obtained from a woman between 18 and 29 years old in good health and CMV-seronegative. Each CDR3 is given with its conserved first and last residue.

TRBV27 | CASSSDPGGHEQYF
TRBV4-1 | CASSQGLADRYEQYF
TRBV7-6 | CASSAGQGFPYEQYF
TRBV5-1 | CASSFQGARDEQYF
TRBV29-1 | CSEQGLSTDTQYF
TRBV28 | CASSHWEGPRGEKLFF
TRBV7-9 | CASSSRGPQPQHF
TRBV27 | CASSLTGTRYEQYF
TRBV25-1 | CASSVLAGGHTQYF
TRBV12-5 | CASGLLPGQGKGDTQYF
TRBV6-1 | CAATEEGLGNSPLHF
TRBV9 | CASSVGSQGLNTDTQYF
TRBV29-1 | CSVVLAGRNEQYF
TRBV7-2 | CASSFGGKGTEAFF
TRBV5-7 | CASSLMTGEQPQHF
TRBV5-4 | CASSRGLAGANNEQFF
TRBV7-9 | CASSSNRGGASGRTGELFF
TRBV19 | CASSQGRSGNTIYF
TRBV7-9 | CASSLGAGGRSYEQYF
TRBV4-1 | CASSQGGVARLGHGELFF
TRBV7-2 | CASSLIATGYGYTF
TRBV6-5 | CASSYGQGTYEQYF
TRBV5-4 | CASSLDQQPQHF
TRBV5-1 | CASSLAGGTSGSGEQFF
TRBV27 | CASSMGQGSSPLHF
TRBV6-1 | CASSERLGREQYF
TRBV5-1 | CASSLGPGKMSTGELFF
TRBV7-3 | CASSLAQVLPYEQYF
TRBV2 | CASRRDSQETQYF
TRBV9 | CASSGDRGRVGEKLFF
TRBV30 | CAWVTGFDEQFF
TRBV4-3 | CASSQDRRGTGTTTNEKLFF
TRBV30 | CAVTAGAETQYF
TRBV2 | CASSEGGYAQEQFF
TRBV6-1 | CASVGLAGTYNEQFF
TRBV5-1 | CASTKGTGGTGELFF
TRBV28 | CASSILGRGNEQFF
TRBV6-5 | CASIPSGISGNTIYF
TRBV7-9 | CASRAGAEYEKLFF
TRBV6-6 | CASSWRDQKDNEQFF
TRBV6-4 | CASSETSGGATDTQYF
TRBV4-1 | CASSQDLLSGSNYEQYF